This passage covers 24 T cell receptor beta chains from one sample sequenced in a study of CD8+ T cells in alopecia areata. cDNA serving as the sequencing template came from extracted, reverse transcribed RNA. Repertoires were generated with immunoSEQ multiplex PCR, while TCRdb's copy carries only in-frame clones and drops some. The sample has nearly 110,000 clones; 80% to 85% are singletons. Indicated treatment: oral pan-JAK inhibitor, 5-10 mg twice daily. The specimen was CD8+ T cells sorted from blood, collected at week 24, from a patient treated with tofacitinib. The receptors were gathered from a human donor with alopecia areata.

CDR3 bases: TGCGCCAGCAGCCAATCTTCTGAAGCTTTCTTT. Protein product: CASSQSSEAFF. The chain links TRBV4-1 to TRBJ1-1; D not certain. The germline V gene has CDR1 MGHRA and CDR2 YSYEKL. The CDR3 is 11 residues long. V was cut by 2 bases and J by 6 bases, with 4 bases left in between.

The chain uses TRBV7-2 and TRBJ2-7; 7 nucleotides align to TRBD2. The CDR3 has 13 residues. V lost 4 bases and J lost 3; bases outside the gene matches: 3. CDR1 is SGHTA, CDR2 FQGNSA, per germline. CDR3 coding DNA: TGTGCCAGCAGCTCCTGGGGGGGCTACGAGCAGTACTTC. Amino acid sequence: CASSSWGGYEQYF.

V is TRBV4-1 and J is TRBJ1-1; 8 bases fit TRBD1. With 4 bases clipped from V and 6 bases from J, the junction kept 7 bases outside the gene matches. The V gene's germline CDR1 is MGHRA and CDR2 YSYEKL. The CDR3 sequence is 14 residues long. DNA for the CDR3: TGCGCCAGCAGCCGCGCCACAGGGGGTGCTGAAGCTTTCTTT. It yields the protein CASSRATGGAEAFF.

The gene calls are TRBV27 and TRBJ2-7, with D hard to call. Looked up from germline, CDR1 is MNHEY and CDR2 is SMNVEV (reference sequence). This CDR3 has 16 amino acids. V was trimmed by 2 bases and J by 0 bases, leaving 14 bases between them. The CDR3 protein is CASSLINPSVSYEQYF. CDR3 sequence (DNA): TGTGCCAGCAGTTTAATCAACCCCAGCGTCTCCTACGAGCAGTACTTC.

In this sample, this clone turned up a few times. The chain is built from TRBV12-5 and TRBJ2-3; weak D call: TRBD2 (5 bases). The CDR3 consists of 15 residues. The V end was cut by 0 bases, the J end by 2 bases, with 9 bases between. In germline, CDR1 is LGHNT, CDR2 FRNRAP. DNA of the CDR3: TGTGCTAGTGGTTTGGTATCGGGATTCACAGATACGCAGTATTTT. It specifies CASGLVSGFTDTQYF.

For this clone: Other DNA sequences in this specimen translate into the identical CDR3. The rearrangement links TRBV7-9 to TRBJ2-1; D not resolved. V lost 1 base to trimming and J lost 6 bases, with 4 bases between them. The V gene's germline CDR1 is SEHNR and CDR2 FQNEAQ (reference sequence). The CDR3 contains 12 residues. CDR3 sequence reads: CASSLGRNEQFF. CDR3 nucleotide sequence: TGTGCCAGCAGCTTAGGCCGCAATGAGCAGTTCTTC.

This clone was seen a single time. The genes are TRBV6-5 and TRBJ2-1; unclear D gene. The V end lost 2 bases, the J end lost 4 bases, and 6 bases lay between the germline ends. The length of the CDR3 is 13 residues. Germline loops: CDR1 MNHEY, CDR2 SVGAGI. The CDR3 coding sequence is TGTGCCAGCAGTTACGACCAATACAATGAGCAGTTCTTC. As protein: CASSYDQYNEQFF.

V is TRBV29-1 and J is TRBJ2-1; 7 positions match TRBD1. V lost 6 bases and J lost 4; bases outside the gene matches: 3. CDR1 is SQVTM, CDR2 ANQGSEA, per germline. The CDR3 runs 12 residues. CDR3 bases: TGCAGCGTCTCGACAGGGTACAATGAGCAGTTCTTC. Translation gives CSVSTGYNEQFF.

The V and J genes are TRBV7-9 and TRBJ1-1; TRBD1 might be the D (6 bases). Trimming removed 4 bases at V and 3 bases at J, with 18 bases between. CDR1 is SEHNR, CDR2 FQNEAQ, per germline (reference sequence). This CDR3 is built from 16 residues. The CDR3 DNA sequence: TGTGCCAGCAGCTCACGGAGGGGAAAGGGGGACACTGAAGCTTTCTTT. Translating gives CASSSRRGKGDTEAFF. Complete variable domain (other parts from reference TRBV7-9 and TRBJ1-1): DTGVSQNPRHKITKRGQNVTFRCDPISEHNRLYWYRQTLGQGPEFLTYFQNEAQLEKSRLLSDRFSAERPKGSFSTLEIQRTEQGDSAMYLCASSSRRGKGDTEAFFGQGTRLTVV.

The rearrangement links TRBV27 to TRBJ2-2; 8 nucleotides align to TRBD1. Germline V gene lookup returns CDR1 MNHEY and CDR2 SMNVEV (reference sequence). The CDR3 has 14 residues. Unmatched junction bases numbered 7, after V lost 8 bases and J lost 5 bases. CDR3 in DNA: TGTGCCAGCGGTTCAGGGGGCGGGACCGGGGAGCTGTTTTTT. Protein sequence: CASGSGGGTGELFF.

The rearrangement uses TRBV7-2 and TRBJ2-5; D not resolved. The germline V gene encodes CDR1 SGHTA and CDR2 FQGNSA. Trimming cost V 5 bases and J 3 bases, with 13 bases left between them. This CDR3 contains 14 residues. The CDR3 protein is CASSPSWEEETQYF. CDR3 coding DNA: TGTGCCAGCAGCCCCAGCTGGGAAGAAGAGACCCAGTACTTC.

Worth noting for this clone: One end of the junction is discordant with germline, which a read error may explain. V usage is TRBV5-1 and J usage is TRBJ1-1; D is undetermined. Germline V gene sequence: CDR1 SGHRS, CDR2 YFSETQ. The CDR3 is made up of 11 amino acids. CDR3 sequence (DNA): TGCGCCAGCAGGTTGGGTGGTGAAGCTTTCTTT. This gives the protein CASRLGGEAFF.

A single count supports this clone. The DNA for the CDR3 is TGTGCCAGCAGCTTGGAAGTTATTAGCGGGGCTAGAGACAATGAGCAGTTCTTC. The encoded protein is CASSLEVISGARDNEQFF. The genes are TRBV5-6 and TRBJ2-1; 8 bases are a match to TRBD2. The V and J ends lost 0 bases and 5 bases, in that order; junction bases with no gene match: 13. CDR1 and CDR2 (germline): SGHDT, YYEEEE. This CDR3 has 18 amino acids.

The rearrangement uses TRBV6-1 and TRBJ1-1; 7 nucleotides agree with TRBD1. Germline CDR1 is MNHNS and CDR2 is SASEGT. This CDR3 is 14 amino acids long. The trim removed 6 bases at V and 1 base at J, leaving 5 bases unmatched. The CDR3 bases are TGTGCCAGCAGGGACGGGACAGCGAACACTGAAGCTTTCTTT. Protein sequence: CASRDGTANTEAFF.

The rearrangement links TRBV27 to TRBJ2-7, with D possibly matching TRBD2 (6 bases). The CDR3 has 12 residues. Germline V gene data show CDR1 as MNHEY and CDR2 as SMNVEV (reference sequence). V lost 7 bases, J lost 6 bases, and 13 bases lay in between. CDR3 amino acids: CASKTPGGEQYF. The CDR3 DNA sequence: TGTGCCAGCAAAACCCCCGGGGGCGAGCAGTACTTC.

This chain connects TRBV10-3 to TRBJ2-2; D uncertain. This CDR3 is 12 amino acids long. Germline lookup yields CDR1 ENHRY and CDR2 SYGVKD. Trimming stripped 10 bases from V and 4 bases from J, with 10 bases between. DNA of the CDR3: TGTGCCACCCATTCTGGCACCGGGGAGCTGTTTTTT. This gives the protein CATHSGTGELFF.

J is TRBJ2-7 and V is TRBV27; the match to TRBD2 covers 7 bases. Germline loops: CDR1 MNHEY, CDR2 SMNVEV (reference sequence). This CDR3 is built from 14 residues. Trimming cost V 5 bases and J 4 bases; bases outside gene matches: 8. CDR3 coding DNA: TGTGCCAGCAGTCCCCCTGGGGGGGGGTACGAGCAGTACTTC. It yields the protein CASSPPGGGYEQYF.

The genes are TRBV4-1 and TRBJ2-1; a possible D gene is TRBD2 (6 bases). Germline V gene lookup returns CDR1 MGHRA and CDR2 YSYEKL. With 7 bases removed from V and 4 bases from J, the gap between germline ends came to 11 bases. CDR3 size: 13 residues. The CDR3 sequence is CASTPGGYNEQFF. CDR3 nucleotide sequence: TGCGCCAGCACCCCTGGGGGGTACAATGAGCAGTTCTTC.

The chain has TRBV6-5 and TRBJ1-2, with a tentative D call TRBD1 (6 bases). Germline lookup yields CDR1 MNHEY and CDR2 SVGAGI. With 6 bases removed from V and 5 bases from J, the gap between germline ends came to 13 bases. The CDR3 consists of 13 residues. The chain's CDR3 is CASRQDSPYGYTF. DNA of the CDR3: TGTGCCAGCAGGCAGGACAGTCCTTATGGCTACACCTTC.

The chain uses TRBV4-1 and TRBJ2-7; D is unresolved. The CDR3 contains 13 residues. Germline CDR1 MGHRA, CDR2 YSYEKL. The V and J ends lost 4 bases and 2 bases respectively, with 9 bases between them. CDR3 region: CASSLDRPYEQYF. The CDR3 coding sequence is TGCGCCAGCAGCCTCGACCGCCCCTACGAGCAGTACTTC.

The V call is TRBV4-2, the J call TRBJ2-7, with 8 positions matching TRBD1. Germline V CDR1 and CDR2: LGHNA, YNFKEQ. V lost 0 bases and J lost 1; bases outside the gene matches: 5. The length of the CDR3 is 16 residues. CDR3 nucleotides: TGTGCCAGCAGCCAAGATCCACAGGGGGGATCCTACGAGCAGTACTTC. Amino acids: CASSQDPQGGSYEQYF.

V gene TRBV7-9 combines with J gene TRBJ2-3, with D hard to call. V was pared by 4 bases and J by 3 bases, with 5 bases between. Germline V gives CDR1 SEHNR, CDR2 FQNEAQ (reference sequence). The CDR3 sequence is 12 residues long. The CDR3 sequence: CASSSMTDTQYF. CDR3 sequence (DNA): TGTGCCAGCAGCTCTATGACAGATACGCAGTATTTT.

V gene TRBV7-9 combines with J gene TRBJ2-3, with D hard to call. Germline assignment: CDR1 SEHNR and CDR2 FQNEAQ (reference sequence). CDR3 length: 13 amino acids. Trimming removed 4 bases at V and 0 bases at J, with 5 bases between. CDR3 DNA sequence: TGTGCCAGCAGCTCTTATAGCACAGATACGCAGTATTTT. Translation: CASSSYSTDTQYF. The full variable domain, with the rest looked up from reference TRBV7-9 and TRBJ2-3, is DTGVSQNPRHKITKRGQNVTFRCDPISEHNRLYWYRQTLGQGPEFLTYFQNEAQLEKSRLLSDRFSAERPKGSFSTLEIQRTEQGDSAMYLCASSSYSTDTQYFGPGTRLTVL.

V gene TRBV6-5 combines with J gene TRBJ1-5; unclear D gene. The germline V and J ends were trimmed by 2 bases and 5 bases, with 13 bases remaining between them. The CDR3 consists of 15 residues. Germline values: CDR1 MNHEY, CDR2 SVGAGI. CDR3 bases: TGTGCCAGCAGTTACAAATGGGCAGTCGATCAGCCCCAGCATTTT. Protein product: CASSYKWAVDQPQHF.